The 32 T cell receptor beta chains in this list originate from one sample, sequenced in a study of T-cell memory formation after mild COVID-19 (dated by TCRdb to the early 2020s). The method was 5' RACE. Sequencing was carried out with an Illumina NovaSeq 6000. The public sequencing data were trimmed at Q25 with fastp and processed into clonotypes with MiXCR by TCRdb, which kept only in-frame beta chains. Each CDR3 protein appears once, grouped with its most common genes and DNA. This sample gives some 320,000 distinct CDR3 sequences in total; more than 13% of them show up just once. The ten most abundant clones make up 21% of the sample. The sequencing input was PBMCs or a T cell subset sorted from them (not recorded which). Source of these receptors: a man between 18 and 35 years old who had mild COVID-19 (a few samples of this study predate the infection). The sample titles of this study are shuffled in the database, so cell type and time point are left out; the donor was told from shared clones.

V usage is TRBV12-3 or TRBV12-4 and J usage is TRBJ2-6; D is uncertain. The CDR3 loop spans 18 amino acids. The germline V and J ends were trimmed by 7 bases and 0 bases, with 19 bases remaining between them. The CDR3 coding sequence is TGTGCCAGCACCCATAACCGACGACGGAGCTCTGGGGCCAACGTCCTGACTTTC. This codes for CASTHNRRRSSGANVLTF.

This clonotype was recorded at least ten times. The chain recombines TRBV7-2 with TRBJ2-7; 8 positions match TRBD2. The V gene's germline CDR1 is SGHTA and CDR2 FQGNSA. This CDR3 is 15 amino acids long. The V gene end was trimmed by 3 bases and the J gene end by 2 bases; junction bases not matched to a gene: 6. The DNA of the CDR3 is TGTGCCAGCAGCTTGACGGGGGGGTTAACCTACGAGCAGTACGTC. This sequence encodes CASSLTGGLTYEQYV.

CDR3 nucleotides: TGTGCCAGCAGTGGGACTAGTTTATCGGGAGAGACCCAGTACTTC. Translating it yields CASSGTSLSGETQYF. V gene TRBV6-5 combines with J gene TRBJ2-5; 8 bases fit TRBD2. With 5 bases clipped from V and 4 bases from J, the junction kept 9 bases outside the gene matches. This CDR3 comprises 15 residues. The germline CDR1 and CDR2 sequences are MNHEY and SVGAGI.

This clonotype has just a few counts. The V and J genes are TRBV7-9 and TRBJ2-3; 12 positions agree with TRBD2. The J segment lost 5 bases and the V segment lost 5 bases, leaving 8 bases of the junction unmatched. This CDR3 region has 16 residues. CDR1 SEHNR and CDR2 FQNEAQ come from the germline V gene (reference sequence). The CDR3: CASSRTTSGGRDTQYF. The CDR3 DNA follows: TGTGCCAGCAGCCGGACCACTAGCGGGGGGAGAGATACGCAGTATTTT.

At least ten counts were recorded for this clonotype. The V gene is TRBV5-1, the J gene TRBJ2-1; TRBD1 matches at 7 bases. CDR1 and CDR2 (germline): SGHRS, YFSETQ. V gave up 0 bases and J gave up 5 bases; unmatched junction bases: 5. CDR3 length: 15 amino acids. DNA for the CDR3: TGCGCCAGCAGCTTGGAGGGACAGCCTCACAATGAGCAGTTCTTC. Protein sequence: CASSLEGQPHNEQFF.

This clonotype was picked up many times. The chain joins TRBV20-1 to TRBJ1-4, with 7 bases lining up with TRBD1. The trim removed 2 bases at V and 3 bases at J, leaving 15 bases unmatched. The germline gives CDR1 DFQATT, CDR2 SNEGSKA (reference sequence). This CDR3 is 18 amino acids long. CDR3 sequence reads: CSARKDRVGSRANEKLFF. As DNA, the CDR3 is TGCAGTGCTAGAAAAGACAGGGTCGGTTCGAGGGCTAATGAAAAACTGTTTTTT.

The chain combines TRBV7-2 with TRBJ2-3; D remains unclear. The CDR3 runs 16 residues. The germline gives CDR1 SGHTA, CDR2 FQGNSA. V gave up 5 bases and J gave up 1 base, with 16 bases separating them. CDR3 loop: CASSQQATPGTDTQYF. The CDR3 bases are TGTGCCAGCAGCCAGCAGGCCACTCCAGGCACAGATACGCAGTATTTT.

This rearrangement joins TRBV11-2 to TRBJ2-7; the match to TRBD1 covers 9 bases. The CDR3 spans 15 residues. Germline trimming cut 5 bases from V and 4 bases from J; bases unmatched to any gene: 9. The germline gives CDR1 SGHAT, CDR2 FQNNGV. CDR3 bases: TGTGCCAGCAGCCGTAGCCCGGGACAGGGATACGAGCAGTACTTC. Translating it yields CASSRSPGQGYEQYF.

The chain recombines TRBV7-2 with TRBJ1-6, with unresolved D. Trimming left V 10 bases short and J 0 bases short, with 10 bases between. CDR3 length: 14 amino acids. The germline V gene has CDR1 SGHTA and CDR2 FQGNSA. The CDR3 nucleotides are TGTGCCACCACACAAGCCTCCTATAATTCACCCCTCCACTTT. Its translation is CATTQASYNSPLHF.

This clonotype was detected only a few times. The chain joins TRBV29-1 to TRBJ2-3, with TRBD2 identical over 9 bases. Germline V gene lookup returns CDR1 SQVTM and CDR2 ANQGSEA. This CDR3 contains 14 residues. V trimming: 7 bases; J trimming: 2 bases; junction bases outside the gene matches: 7. The CDR3 sequence is CSGGTSGSTDTQYF. The CDR3 coding sequence is TGCAGCGGAGGAACTAGCGGGTCCACAGATACGCAGTATTTT.

This clonotype was seen a handful of times. The CDR3 end shows no conserved phenylalanine or tryptophan, and so a read error is likely. The DNA is left out, because the CDR3 cannot be placed on it with certainty; the CDR3 is given as TCRdb lists it. V usage is TRBV10-3 and J usage is TRBJ2-7; the D call in the table, TRBD2, was not verified against the DNA. The CDR3 has 8 residues if both end residues are counted. Germline V gives CDR1 ENHRY, CDR2 SYGVKD. CDR3 sequence reads: CAIRAGPG.

The V gene is TRBV4-2, the J gene TRBJ2-3, with D maybe TRBD1 (6 bases). Trimming pared 3 bases from V and 0 bases from J, leaving 28 bases between. This CDR3 comprises 21 residues. Germline V gives CDR1 LGHNA, CDR2 YNFKEQ. CDR3 protein: CASSQGPTGEASVNSTDTQYF. CDR3 bases: TGTGCCAGCAGCCAGGGACCGACAGGAGAGGCCTCCGTGAATAGCACAGATACGCAGTATTTT.

This clonotype was counted a few times. This chain joins TRBV20-1 and TRBJ1-2, with a possible D match to TRBD1 (6 bases). With 5 bases removed from V and 4 bases from J, the gap between germline ends came to 14 bases. The length of the CDR3 is 13 residues. CDR1 and CDR2 from the germline V gene are DFQATT and SNEGSKA (reference sequence). CDR3: CSAPLPGVYGYTF. CDR3 bases: TGCAGTGCTCCCCTTCCAGGGGTCTATGGCTACACCTTC.

This clonotype was recorded once. This sequence joins TRBV7-9 and TRBJ1-4, with D possibly TRBD1 on 5 matching bases. The CDR3 loop spans 15 amino acids. The V gene's germline CDR1 is SEHNR and CDR2 FQNEAQ (reference sequence). Trimming took off 6 bases at V and 4 bases at J, with 15 bases between the two ends. The DNA for the CDR3 is TGTGCCAGCAGTTTCCAGGGTCCGGGTAATGAAAAACTGTTTTTT. It yields the protein CASSFQGPGNEKLFF.

CDR3 sequence reads: CASARSGGLTVTDTQYF. CDR3 nucleotide sequence: TGTGCCAGCGCCCGTAGCGGGGGCCTTACGGTCACAGATACGCAGTATTTT. V gene TRBV9 combines with J gene TRBJ2-3, with 9 bases matching TRBD2. With V trimmed by 7 bases and J by 2 bases, 14 bases remained unmatched. The germline V gene has CDR1 SGDLS and CDR2 YYNGEE. The CDR3 contains 17 residues. Full variable domain (remainder filled in from reference TRBV9 and TRBJ2-3): DSGVTQTPKHLITATGQRVTLRCSPRSGDLSVYWYQQSLDQGLQFLIQYYNGEERAKGNILERFSAQQFPDLHSELNLSSLELGDSALYFCASARSGGLTVTDTQYFGPGTRLTVL.

The chain uses TRBV12-3 or TRBV12-4 and TRBJ1-6; D is uncertain. The CDR3 contains 14 residues. V lost 3 bases, J lost 6 bases, and 9 bases lay in between. CDR3 DNA sequence: TGTGCCAGCAGTTTTGATGAGGGTAATTCACCCCTCCACTTT. Amino acids: CASSFDEGNSPLHF.

This clonotype has only one observation. The gene calls are TRBV7-6 and TRBJ2-3, with D uncertain. The CDR3 has 16 amino acids. Trimming took off 5 bases at V and 4 bases at J, with 19 bases between the two ends. Per germline, CDR1 SGHVS and CDR2 FNYEAQ. This CDR3 reads CASSPFASFPADTQYF. The CDR3 bases are TGTGCCAGCAGCCCTTTCGCTTCCTTCCCTGCAGATACGCAGTATTTT.

This clonotype was seen a handful of times. The chain is built from TRBV4-3 and TRBJ1-3, with D unclear. The germline V gene has CDR1 LGHNA and CDR2 YSLEER. Deletions cut 1 base from V and 1 base from J, with 8 bases between. The CDR3 is 15 residues long. The CDR3 DNA follows: TGCGCCAGCAGCCAAGGTCCCGGGTCTGGAAACACCATATATTTT. It yields the protein CASSQGPGSGNTIYF.

Details on this clonotype: A much larger clonotype is one base distant, so this may be a read error. The chain has TRBV6-6 and TRBJ2-7; the D is unclear. This CDR3 has 13 amino acids. Germline loops: CDR1 MNHNY, CDR2 SVGAGI (reference sequence). The chain's CDR3 is CDSRTAVSYEQYF. CDR3 in DNA: TGTGACAGCCGCACGGCGGTGTCTTACGAGCAGTACTTC.

This clonotype was detected only a few times. V usage is TRBV28 and J usage is TRBJ2-5; TRBD2 agrees at 7 bases. After removal of 10 bases from V and 2 bases from J, the junction contained 10 bases not matched to a gene. CDR3 length equals 14 residues. Germline V gene lookup returns CDR1 MDHEN and CDR2 SYDVKM. The CDR3 reads CATLGGGIQETQYF. The CDR3 DNA follows: TGTGCCACCCTTGGCGGGGGAATACAAGAGACCCAGTACTTC.

This clonotype was counted only a few times. The genes are TRBV20-1 and TRBJ1-5; 8 bases are shared with TRBD1. This CDR3 has 17 residues. Germline lookup yields CDR1 DFQATT and CDR2 SNEGSKA (reference sequence). J lost 2 bases, V lost 5 bases, and 14 bases had no gene match. CDR3 sequence reads: CSASMTGAITGNQPQHF. CDR3 coding DNA: TGCAGTGCTTCCATGACAGGGGCCATTACGGGCAATCAGCCCCAGCATTTT.

This chain links TRBV5-1 with TRBJ1-2, with TRBD1 identical over 8 bases. The junction had 7 bases not matched to a gene; V was cut back by 2 bases and J by 4 bases. This CDR3 is built from 15 residues. The germline CDR1 and CDR2 sequences are SGHRS and YFSETQ. The CDR3 bases are TGCGCCAGCAGCTTAGAGACAGGGGCCCCCTATGGCTACACCTTC. This gives the protein CASSLETGAPYGYTF.

This rearrangement joins TRBV29-1 to TRBJ1-2; 11 positions match TRBD1. Germline V gene sequence: CDR1 SQVTM, CDR2 ANQGSEA. This CDR3 spans 12 amino acids. V lost 6 bases, J lost 4 bases, and 1 base stayed unmatched. The CDR3 DNA follows: TGCAGCGTCGGGACAGGGGGCTATGGCTACACCTTC. It encodes CSVGTGGYGYTF.

This clonotype was counted many times. CDR3 region: CASSLGDAKLYGYTF. The CDR3 DNA reads TGTGCCAGCAGCTTAGGGGATGCAAAACTCTATGGCTACACCTTC. The rearrangement joins TRBV7-9 to TRBJ1-2, with D hard to call. V shed 1 base and J shed 4 bases, with 13 bases lying between them. The CDR3 has 15 residues. Germline lookup yields CDR1 SEHNR and CDR2 FQNEAQ (reference sequence).

The gene calls are TRBV4-2 and TRBJ2-7, with D perhaps matching TRBD1 (5 bases). CDR1 and CDR2 (germline): LGHNA, YNFKEQ. The CDR3 extends over 15 amino acids. V was cut by 0 bases and J by 1 base, with 10 bases left in between. CDR3 region: CASSQDQGSSYEQYV. The CDR3 nucleotides read TGTGCCAGCAGCCAAGATCAGGGCAGTTCCTACGAGCAGTACGTC.

In its sample, this clonotype was seen a few times. Written as DNA, the CDR3 is TGCGCCAGCAGCCTGGGACAGGGCTTAGGTGGCTACACCTTC. Translated: CASSLGQGLGGYTF. The V call is TRBV5-1, the J call TRBJ1-2, with 9 positions matching TRBD1. Germline V gives CDR1 SGHRS, CDR2 YFSETQ. The V segment lost 4 bases and the J segment 7 bases; nucleotides outside the gene matches: 8. The CDR3 is 14 amino acids. Drawing the rest from reference TRBV5-1 and TRBJ1-2, the complete variable domain is KAGVTQTPRYLIKTRGQQVTLSCSPISGHRSVSWYQQTPGQGLQFLFEYFSETQRNKGNFPGRFSGRQFSNSRSEMNVSTLELGDSALYLCASSLGQGLGGYTFGSGTRLTVV.

Only a few counts were recorded for this clonotype. The gene calls are TRBV29-1 and TRBJ2-3; 8 bases agree with TRBD1. There are 15 residues in the CDR3. Germline values: CDR1 SQVTM, CDR2 ANQGSEA. V lost 7 bases, J lost 2 bases, and 11 bases stayed unmatched. The CDR3 coding sequence is TGCAGCGGCCGGACAGGGCAGGGGAACACAGATACGCAGTATTTT. Translating it yields CSGRTGQGNTDTQYF.

Only a few counts were recorded for this clonotype. The chain's CDR3 is CASSYGSGQYF. CDR3 DNA: TGTGCCAGCAGTTATGGGAGCGGGCAGTACTTC. The genes are TRBV7-9 and TRBJ2-7, with a tentative D call TRBD2 (5 bases). The CDR3 is 11 amino acids. Between the trimmed V and J ends, which lost 6 bases and 9 bases, there was a span of 12 bases. The germline gives CDR1 SEHNR, CDR2 FQNEAQ (reference sequence).

This clonotype has just a few counts. Here the CDR3 reads CASSLGRRGLSISNQPQHF. The CDR3 DNA reads as TGTGCCAGCAGTTTGGGGCGTAGGGGCCTCTCTATTAGCAATCAGCCCCAGCATTTT. This chain uses TRBV12-3 or TRBV12-4 with TRBJ1-5, with D perhaps TRBD1 (5 bases). The CDR3 loop spans 19 amino acids. Trimming stripped 3 bases from V and 0 bases from J, with 21 bases between.

The rearrangement uses TRBV9 and TRBJ2-2; TRBD2 agrees at 9 bases. In germline, CDR1 is SGDLS, CDR2 YYNGEE. The CDR3 consists of 15 residues. With V trimmed by 0 bases and J by 4 bases, 1 base remained unmatched. The DNA for the CDR3 is TGTGCCAGCAGCGTAGGCGGGGGGGCCACCGGGGAGCTGTTTTTT. Amino acids: CASSVGGGATGELFF. The whole variable domain, filled in from reference TRBV9 and TRBJ2-2, reads DSGVTQTPKHLITATGQRVTLRCSPRSGDLSVYWYQQSLDQGLQFLIQYYNGEERAKGNILERFSAQQFPDLHSELNLSSLELGDSALYFCASSVGGGATGELFFGEGSRLTVL.

The chain combines TRBV7-2 with TRBJ2-1; 7 bases fit TRBD1. J gave up 4 bases and V 2 bases, and 11 bases lay outside the gene matches. CDR1 and CDR2 from the germline V gene are SGHTA and FQGNSA. The CDR3 is 17 residues long. The CDR3: CASSLMVGGAGYNEQFF. CDR3 DNA sequence: TGTGCCAGCAGCTTAATGGTAGGGGGCGCGGGTTACAATGAGCAGTTCTTC.

The chain joins TRBV7-6 to TRBJ2-5; 8 bases fit TRBD2. Germline CDR1 SGHVS, CDR2 FNYEAQ. This CDR3 is built from 14 residues. Trimming took 4 bases from V and 6 from J; bases not matched to a gene: 7. CDR3 bases: TGTGCCAGCAGCTCCCATAGCGGGGAGAAGACCCAGTACTTC. Translating gives CASSSHSGEKTQYF.